These 27 T cell receptor beta chains originate from one sample sequenced in a study of cytomegalovirus exposure and HLA in healthy donors. The method was immunoSEQ multiplex PCR; TCRdb's version includes in-frame clones alone and lacks a portion of them. The sample has approximately 280,000 clones; around 89% are singletons. Sequencing input: PBMCs. The source of these receptors is a woman under 30 in good health and CMV-seronegative.

The chain recombines TRBV7-3 with TRBJ2-1; 9 bases map to TRBD2. V dropped 4 bases and J dropped 9; count of bases not matched to a gene: 10. The length of the CDR3 is 15 residues. Germline-derived CDR1 and CDR2 are SGHTA and FQGTGA. The CDR3 bases are TGTGCCAGCAGCTCAGGGCGGGAGGGCCGTAGTGAGCAGTTCTTC. It codes for CASSSGREGRSEQFF.

The V gene is TRBV6-4, the J gene TRBJ1-1; 8 bases align to TRBD1. The CDR3 runs 13 residues. The germline gives CDR1 MRHNA, CDR2 SNTAGT. V shed 6 bases, J shed 4 bases, and the junction held 4 bases outside the gene matches. The CDR3 reads CASSRGQGTEAFF. CDR3 in DNA: TGTGCCAGCAGCAGGGGGCAAGGCACTGAAGCTTTCTTT.

V gene TRBV28 combines with J gene TRBJ1-6, with D possibly matching TRBD1 (6 bases). In germline, CDR1 is MDHEN, CDR2 SYDVKM. CDR3 length equals 15 residues. The ends were cut back, 6 bases at V and 8 bases at J, with 17 bases in the middle. CDR3 sequence reads: CASSPGGTSHSPLHF. In DNA, the CDR3 is TGTGCCAGCAGCCCCGGGGGGACATCCCATTCACCCCTCCACTTT. Full variable domain (missing parts from reference TRBV28 and TRBJ1-6): DVKVTQSSRYLVKRTGEKVFLECVQDMDHENMFWYRQDPGLGLRLIYFSYDVKMKEKGDIPEGYSVSREKKERFSLILESASTNQTSMYLCASSPGGTSHSPLHFGNGTRLTVT.

The J gene is TRBJ1-1, the V gene TRBV5-1; TRBD1 matches 8 bases. V trimming: 0 bases; J trimming: 8 bases; junction bases outside the gene matches: 9. The CDR3 spans 15 residues. The V gene's germline CDR1 is SGHRS and CDR2 YFSETQ. Here the CDR3 reads CASSLGGTGWSEAFF. Written as DNA, the CDR3 is TGCGCCAGCAGCTTGGGCGGGACAGGATGGTCCGAAGCTTTCTTT. Supplemented by reference TRBV5-1 and TRBJ1-1, the full variable domain reads KAGVTQTPRYLIKTRGQQVTLSCSPISGHRSVSWYQQTPGQGLQFLFEYFSETQRNKGNFPGRFSGRQFSNSRSEMNVSTLELGDSALYLCASSLGGTGWSEAFFGQGTRLTVV.

The chain links TRBV11-1 to TRBJ2-7, with 14 nucleotides matching TRBD2. With 5 bases clipped from V and 5 bases from J, the junction kept 8 bases outside the gene matches. The germline CDR1 and CDR2 sequences are SGHAT and FQDESV (reference sequence). This CDR3 is 16 amino acids long. CDR3 loop: CASSGRLAGGPNEQYF. The CDR3 DNA reads TGTGCCAGCAGCGGGCGACTAGCGGGAGGGCCTAACGAGCAGTACTTC.

The V call is TRBV7-9, the J call TRBJ1-1, with D hard to call. The CDR3 totals 12 residues. Trimming shortened V by 1 base and J by 6 bases, and 6 bases separated the two germline ends. In germline, CDR1 is SEHNR, CDR2 FQNEAQ (reference sequence). The DNA for the CDR3 is TGTGCCAGCAGCTTAGTTGTAGCTGAAGCTTTCTTT. Its translation: CASSLVVAEAFF.

The chain has TRBV25-1 and TRBJ2-5; D is unresolved. Trimming pared 5 bases from V and 13 bases from J, leaving 20 bases between. CDR1 and CDR2 (germline): MGHDK, SYGVNS. The CDR3 runs to 13 residues. CDR3 DNA: TGTGCCAGCAGTCCGGGTCCTACGCCGGTGCGGTACTTC. It translates to CASSPGPTPVRYF.

The chain carries TRBV30 and TRBJ2-3, with D maybe TRBD1 (6 bases). Germline lookup yields CDR1 GTSNPN and CDR2 SVGIG (reference sequence). This CDR3 has 17 amino acids. Trimming removed 1 base at V and 3 bases at J, with 20 bases between. Here the CDR3 DNA reads TGTGCCTGGAGTGCCCCCGGGACACCAGTAGGGACAGATACGCAGTATTTT. It encodes CAWSAPGTPVGTDTQYF. Complete variable domain (other parts from reference TRBV30 and TRBJ2-3): SQTIHQWPATLVQPVGSPLSLECTVEGTSNPNLYWYRQAAGRGLQLLFYSVGIGQISSEVPQNLSASRPQDRQFILSSKKLLLSDSGFYLCAWSAPGTPVGTDTQYFGPGTRLTVL.

The V call is TRBV9, the J call TRBJ2-7; TRBD2 agrees at 7 bases. Trimming removed 2 bases from V and 0 bases from J; junction bases left unmatched: 5. The CDR3 sequence is 15 residues long. CDR1 is SGDLS and CDR2 is YYNGEE in the germline V gene. The CDR3 sequence: CASSVGGSISYEQYF. CDR3 DNA sequence: TGTGCCAGCAGCGTGGGCGGGAGCATCTCCTACGAGCAGTACTTC.

This chain connects TRBV19 to TRBJ1-2; TRBD1 agrees at 7 bases. Germline loops: CDR1 LNHDA, CDR2 SQIVND (reference sequence). V shed 5 bases, J shed 0 bases, and the junction held 6 bases outside the gene matches. The CDR3 covers 15 residues. The CDR3 is CASSSGDRSNYGYTF. CDR3 DNA sequence: TGTGCCAGTAGTTCAGGGGACAGATCTAACTATGGCTACACCTTC.

The rearrangement uses TRBV11-2 and TRBJ1-1; D remains ambiguous. Germline V gene lookup returns CDR1 SGHAT and CDR2 FQNNGV. Trimming took off 0 bases at V and 3 bases at J, with 8 bases between the two ends. The CDR3 is 14 residues long. The CDR3 spells CASSLELQDTEAFF. The CDR3 DNA sequence: TGTGCCAGCAGCTTAGAACTCCAGGACACTGAAGCTTTCTTT.

This clone was observed a handful of times. The gene calls are TRBV27 and TRBJ1-1, with D unresolved. V was clipped by 4 bases and J by 8 bases, with 8 bases between them. Germline V gene lookup returns CDR1 MNHEY and CDR2 SMNVEV (reference sequence). The CDR3 is 11 residues long. In DNA, the CDR3 is TGTGCCAGCAGTTCGGGCGGGGAAGCTTTCTTT. This codes for CASSSGGEAFF.

The rearrangement links TRBV14 to TRBJ2-7; D perhaps matches TRBD1 (6 bases). The V end was cut by 0 bases, the J end by 4 bases, with 7 bases between. The CDR3 contains 13 residues. Germline V gives CDR1 SGHDN, CDR2 FVKESK. The CDR3 nucleotides read TGTGCCAGCAGCCAAGAGGGGGCGTACGAGCAGTACTTC. Residues: CASSQEGAYEQYF.

This clone is judged medium-sized. The CDR3 DNA reads TGTGCCAGCAGCTTGGCCAGGGGACACCCAAGGACTGAAGCTTTCTTT. Translating gives CASSLARGHPRTEAFF. The V call is TRBV5-5, the J call TRBJ1-1, with TRBD1 as a possible D gene (6 bases). V lost 0 bases and J 5 bases, leaving 17 bases between the germline ends. CDR3 size: 16 residues. Per germline, CDR1 SGHKS and CDR2 YYEKEE (reference sequence). Variable domain in full (rest from reference TRBV5-5 and TRBJ1-1): DAGVTQSPTHLIKTRGQQVTLRCSPISGHKSVSWYQQVLGQGPQFIFQYYEKEERGRGNFPDRFSARQFPNYSSELNVNALLLGDSALYLCASSLARGHPRTEAFFGQGTRLTVV.

This clone was found a few times. Other DNA variants within this sample encode the same CDR3. The chain joins TRBV27 to TRBJ2-7, with TRBD2 matching over 16 bases. Germline assignment: CDR1 MNHEY and CDR2 SMNVEV (reference sequence). This CDR3 comprises 14 residues. The ends lost 6 bases at V and 7 bases at J; junction bases unmatched: 3. CDR3 nucleotides: TGTGCCAGCAGCTCGGGACTAGCGGGAGGGGAGCAGTACTTC. This gives the protein CASSSGLAGGEQYF.

The gene calls are TRBV30 and TRBJ1-3; maybe TRBD1 (5 bases). CDR1 and CDR2 (germline): GTSNPN, SVGIG (reference sequence). The V and J ends lost 2 bases and 3 bases respectively, with 14 bases between them. This CDR3 region has 15 residues. The CDR3 nucleotides are TGTGCCTGGAGTAACGGTGGGGCGGATGGAAACACCATATATTTT. It specifies CAWSNGGADGNTIYF.

The rearrangement uses TRBV29-1 and TRBJ2-5, with TRBD1 as a possible D gene (6 bases). The CDR3 is 12 amino acids. Germline V lookup: CDR1 SQVTM, CDR2 ANQGSEA. V lost 5 bases and J 3 bases, leaving 10 bases between the germline ends. The CDR3 DNA follows: TGCAGCGTTAGTTCAGGGGAAGAGACCCAGTACTTC. Translation: CSVSSGEETQYF. Variable domain in full (rest from reference TRBV29-1 and TRBJ2-5): SAVISQKPSRDICQRGTSLTIQCQVDSQVTMMFWYRQQPGQSLTLIATANQGSEATYESGFVIDKFPISRPNLTFSTLTVSNMSPEDSSIYLCSVSSGEETQYFGPGTRLLVL.

The genes are TRBV30 and TRBJ2-1, with TRBD2 as a possible D gene (5 bases). There are 13 residues in the CDR3. V shed 0 bases and J shed 6 bases, with 9 bases lying between them. Germline CDR1 and CDR2: GTSNPN and SVGIG (reference sequence). The CDR3 loop is CAWSVLLGNEQFF. As DNA, the CDR3 is TGTGCCTGGAGTGTACTACTAGGCAATGAGCAGTTCTTC.

The rearrangement joins TRBV15 to TRBJ2-3, with D possibly being TRBD1 (5 bases). Trimming removed 7 bases from V and 0 bases from J, with 11 bases in between. Per the germline V gene, CDR1 is LNHNV and CDR2 is YYDKDF (reference sequence). The CDR3 length is 14 residues. The CDR3 spells CATNPDSSTDTQYF. The CDR3 DNA reads as TGTGCCACCAACCCCGACAGCAGCACAGATACGCAGTATTTT.

The V and J genes are TRBV5-4 and TRBJ2-1, with 12 bases matching TRBD2. The CDR3 runs to 15 residues. Germline V gives CDR1 SGHNT, CDR2 YYREEE (reference sequence). The V segment lost 5 bases and the J segment 8 bases; nucleotides outside the gene matches: 8. The CDR3 DNA reads TGTGCCAGCAGGTCGACTAGCGGGAGTTACGATGAGCAGTTCTTC. Amino acid sequence: CASRSTSGSYDEQFF.

The V and J genes are TRBV9 and TRBJ2-5; TRBD1 matches 9 bases. Germline V gene lookup returns CDR1 SGDLS and CDR2 YYNGEE. With 1 base clipped from V and 5 bases from J, the junction kept 6 bases outside the gene matches. CDR3 size: 15 residues. The CDR3 loop reads CASSVSGQGWETQYF. The DNA for the CDR3 is TGTGCCAGCAGCGTAAGTGGACAGGGGTGGGAGACCCAGTACTTC.

The chain joins TRBV5-6 to TRBJ2-7; D is perhaps TRBD2 (6 bases). The germline gives CDR1 SGHDT, CDR2 YYEEEE. This CDR3 region has 14 residues. Trimming took 0 bases from V and 5 from J, leaving 12 bases between them. The CDR3, as DNA: TGTGCCAGCAGCTTGGTCGGGGAGGTCCACGAGCAGTACTTC. Amino acids: CASSLVGEVHEQYF.

The V gene is TRBV7-2, the J gene TRBJ2-7, with 9 bases that match TRBD2. The V and J ends lost 7 bases and 4 bases, in that order; junction bases with no gene match: 11. The germline V gene has CDR1 SGHTA and CDR2 FQGNSA. CDR3 size: 15 residues. DNA of the CDR3: TGTGCCAGCAAATTCCGGGCTAGCGGGATGTACGAGCAGTACTTC. Translation gives CASKFRASGMYEQYF.

This clone was seen a handful of times. The chain has TRBV18 and TRBJ2-7, with unresolved D. Germline V CDR1 and CDR2: KGHSH, LQKENI. The CDR3 sequence is 13 residues long. The V end lost 3 bases, the J end lost 7 bases, and 13 bases lay between the germline ends. CDR3 coding DNA: TGTGCCAGCTCACCTACTTCAGCGCAGGAGCAGTACTTC. Its translation: CASSPTSAQEQYF.

For this clone: The same CDR3 also results from other DNA sequences found in this sample. V usage is TRBV4-3 and J usage is TRBJ2-7; a weak D match, TRBD2 (5 bases). V gave up 0 bases and J gave up 3 bases, with 9 bases separating them. CDR3 length: 14 residues. Germline loops: CDR1 LGHNA, CDR2 YSLEER. The CDR3 DNA is TGCGCCAGCAGCCAAGAGGCGGGCCGCTACGAGCAGTACTTC. As protein: CASSQEAGRYEQYF.

This clone showed up just once. The rearrangement joins TRBV25-1 to TRBJ2-5; 11 positions match TRBD2. Germline CDR1 is MGHDK and CDR2 is SYGVNS. This CDR3 is built from 17 residues. V shed 7 bases and J 1 base; nucleotides not matched to a gene: 11. CDR3 sequence (DNA): TGTGCCAGCACCTCCGGGACTAGCGGAACCTTCCAAGAGACCCAGTACTTC. This encodes CASTSGTSGTFQETQYF.

The J gene is TRBJ2-7, the V gene TRBV29-1; TRBD2 agrees at 12 bases. The CDR3 is made up of 14 amino acids. From germline, CDR1 is SQVTM and CDR2 ANQGSEA. After removal of 6 bases from V and 2 bases from J, the junction contained 5 bases not matched to a gene. The CDR3 DNA reads as TGCAGCGTACTAACTAGCGGGAGGCCCTACGAGCAGTACTTC. The encoded protein is CSVLTSGRPYEQYF.